This TCR beta chain was recorded in a study of technical replicates of blood from a handful of donors. In this sample, this clone turned up a few times. The CDR3 is 15 amino acids. Germline CDR1 MGHRA, CDR2 YSYEKL. J lost 8 bases, V lost 1 base, and 6 bases had no gene match. Some clones are missing from TCRdb's copy, which holds only in-frame ones; the method was immunoSEQ multiplex PCR. This table holds approximately 59,000 clones, 90% to 95% found once. Material for sequencing was PBMCs. The sequence was obtained from a human donor in good health. Some clones in this sample may be carry-over from other donors' samples. V and J are TRBV4-1 and TRBJ1-4, with 8 bases lining up with TRBD1. The CDR3 loop is CASSQGDRRVEKLFF. CDR3 DNA: TGCGCCAGCAGCCAAGGGGACAGGAGGGTGGAAAAACTGTTTTTT.